The 7 T cell receptor beta chains below all came from one sample that was sequenced in a study of cytomegalovirus exposure and HLA in healthy donors. The PCR used 60 Vbeta and 13 Jbeta primers. The data were produced by immunoSEQ multiplex PCR, yet TCRdb's version contains in-frame clones alone and is incomplete. The data contain 140,000 to 150,000 clones, 77% of them singletons. The specimen sequenced was PBMCs. The receptors stem from a male donor in good health and CMV-seronegative.

The chain is built from TRBV19 and TRBJ1-5; TRBD1 is a possible D gene (5 bases). This CDR3 is built from 16 residues. Trimming removed 3 bases at V and 2 bases at J, with 14 bases between. CDR1 is LNHDA, CDR2 SQIVND, per germline (reference sequence). In DNA form, the CDR3 reads TGTGCCAGTAGTATCGTGGGGGGGTATGGCAATCAGCCCCAGCATTTT. Encoded protein: CASSIVGGYGNQPQHF. Full variable domain (outside the CDR3, taken from reference TRBV19 and TRBJ1-5): DGGITQSPKYLFRKEGQNVTLSCEQNLNHDAMYWYRQDPGQGLRLIYYSQIVNDFQKGDIAEGYSVSREKKESFPLTVTSAQKNPTAFYLCASSIVGGYGNQPQHFGDGTRLSIL.

The chain is built from TRBV27 and TRBJ2-7; 8 bases are a match to TRBD2. The germline V gene has CDR1 MNHEY and CDR2 SMNVEV (reference sequence). The CDR3 covers 15 residues. The V and J ends lost 4 bases and 2 bases, in that order; junction bases with no gene match: 7. In DNA, the CDR3 is TGTGCCAGCAGTTCCCCCAGCGGGGGAGCCTACGAGCAGTACTTC. Its translation: CASSSPSGGAYEQYF.

J is TRBJ2-7 and V is TRBV27; unclear D gene. CDR3 size: 14 residues. Germline loops: CDR1 MNHEY, CDR2 SMNVEV (reference sequence). Trimming shortened V by 6 bases and J by 1 base, and 13 bases separated the two germline ends. The CDR3, as DNA: TGTGCCAGCAGCCTAGGTGCATTATCCTACGAGCAGTACTTC. It yields the protein CASSLGALSYEQYF.

This clone came up once. The chain recombines TRBV21-1 with TRBJ2-5; the D call in the table, TRBD2, was not verified against the DNA. TRBV21-1 is a recognized pseudogene. This CDR3 spans 21 amino acids. The CDR3 spells CASSKISTVPGLADPGETQYF. The DNA of the CDR3 is TGTGCCAGCAGCAAAATATCAACCGTCCCGGGACTAGCGGATCCCGGGGAGACCCAGTACTTC.

This chain joins TRBV6-1 and TRBJ1-1, with D possibly matching TRBD1 (6 bases). Germline V gives CDR1 MNHNS, CDR2 SASEGT. This CDR3 comprises 17 residues. V lost 2 bases and J 3 bases, leaving 19 bases between the germline ends. CDR3 sequence reads: CASSEYPQGPRHTEAFF. As DNA, the CDR3 is TGTGCCAGCAGTGAATACCCACAGGGACCGAGACACACTGAAGCTTTCTTT.

This clone was counted a single time. The rearrangement links TRBV18 to TRBJ1-5; 7 bases match TRBD1. CDR3 size: 13 residues. The V segment lost 6 bases and the J segment 5 bases; nucleotides outside the gene matches: 4. Per germline, CDR1 KGHSH and CDR2 LQKENI. Here the CDR3 reads CASSTDRDQPQHF. CDR3 bases: TGTGCCAGCTCTACCGACAGGGATCAGCCCCAGCATTTT.

This rearrangement joins TRBV7-9 to TRBJ1-1; D gene unclear. Trimming pared 8 bases from V and 6 bases from J, leaving 10 bases between. Per the germline V gene, CDR1 is SEHNR and CDR2 is FQNEAQ (reference sequence). The CDR3 runs to 11 residues. The CDR3 region has the DNA TGTGCCAGCCGGTCCCATCCTGAAGCTTTCTTT. It yields the protein CASRSHPEAFF.